The rows below give T cell receptor beta chains drawn from one sample of a study of cytomegalovirus exposure and HLA in healthy donors. Sequencing used immunoSEQ multiplex PCR; TCRdb keeps in-frame clones, though not all of them. There are roughly 34,000 clones in the sample; approximately 67% occur only once, and around 10% lies in the top ten. Sample: PBMCs. Receptor source: a man aged 40-55 years in good health and CMV-seropositive. Each CDR3 is given with its conserved first and last residue. A D gene is named only where the DNA matches it firmly.

CDR3,D,V,J
CASSPKGTRRGLEQFF,NA,TRBV5-5,TRBJ2-1
CSVEDGRGEDF,TRBD2,TRBV29-1,TRBJ2-5
CASSQDPTETVYNEQFF,NA,TRBV14,TRBJ2-1
CASRPGDRSGELFF,TRBD1,TRBV6-1,TRBJ2-2
CASSRFSGGGNQETQYF,TRBD2,TRBV13,TRBJ2-5
CASSSGMMDGELFF,NA,TRBV19,TRBJ2-2
CASSYGRASSLSIQYF,NA,TRBV21-1,TRBJ2-4
CASSVSGEADTQYF,NA,TRBV2,TRBJ2-3
CASSLKRQGGYGYTF,TRBD1,TRBV19,TRBJ1-2
CASSLAGVGQITQYF,NA,TRBV5-1,TRBJ2-3
CASSLGTGGVGAFF,TRBD1,TRBV5-6,TRBJ1-1
CASSLVSGGQETQYF,TRBD2,TRBV7-2,TRBJ2-5
CASLSELLAFF,NA,TRBV6-1,TRBJ1-1
CASSSYRDRGKFEQYF,TRBD1,TRBV5-1,TRBJ2-7
CASSPKRQYNQPQHF,NA,TRBV6-5,TRBJ1-5
CASSSPGRVADTQYF,TRBD2,TRBV11-2,TRBJ2-3
CASSARLAGTWTDTQYF,TRBD2,TRBV9,TRBJ2-3
CASRPPGGYTQYF,NA,TRBV12-2,TRBJ2-3
CASSLPGGGSNGYTF,NA,TRBV7-9,TRBJ1-2
CASSLVPGYDGYTF,NA,TRBV7-8,TRBJ1-2
CASSADRAVGYTF,TRBD1,TRBV28,TRBJ1-2
CASSLTGEISNQPQHF,TRBD1,TRBV5-6,TRBJ1-5
CASSIRGLGNTIYF,NA,TRBV19,TRBJ1-3
CASRAGQVEKLFF,TRBD1,TRBV28,TRBJ1-4
CASSHRLAGDTDTQYF,TRBD2,TRBV23-1,TRBJ2-3
CASSFIFGSGVEAFF,NA,TRBV27,TRBJ1-1
CASRAGGGNEQFF,TRBD2,TRBV13,TRBJ2-1
CASSPGTGNQPQHF,TRBD1,TRBV18,TRBJ1-5
CASNPGGQGGNTIYF,NA,TRBV6-1,TRBJ1-3
CASFGAGQGNGYTF,TRBD1,TRBV9,TRBJ1-2
CARSLRGDNEKLFF,NA,TRBV30,TRBJ1-4
CASSQPGQTEAFF,NA,TRBV7-3,TRBJ1-1
CASSLNGLGETQYF,TRBD2,TRBV7-3,TRBJ2-5
CASSVIVATNEKLFF,NA,TRBV2,TRBJ1-4
CASRRDRAIQETQYF,TRBD1,TRBV2,TRBJ2-5
CASSDFRVGYTF,NA,TRBV6-1,TRBJ1-2
CASSYGQLGGDEQFF,NA,TRBV6-6,TRBJ2-1
CASSPDRGNEQYF,TRBD1,TRBV5-6,TRBJ2-7